This T cell receptor (beta chain) was recorded in a study of blood T cells in healthy people across ages. A second PCR, run for roughly 7 to 12 cycles, used a sample-barcoded 5' primer plus a J-beta primer mix. TCRdb processed the 5' RACE reads anew with MiXCR; each CDR3 protein has one entry. The data show under 850,000 distinct CDR3 sequences, 35% to 40% seen once. The germline CDR1 and CDR2 sequences are KGHDR and SFDVKD. The V end was cut by 12 bases, the J end by 1 base, with 28 bases between. The CDR3 sequence is 18 residues long. Sequencing was done on a sample of blood. The sequence came from a man between 18 and 35 years old in good health. V gene TRBV24-1 combines with J gene TRBJ2-3, with D perhaps assigned TRBD1 or TRBD2 (5 bases each). Here the CDR3 reads CADEGIPGPSCCTDTQYF. Written as DNA, the CDR3 is TGTGCCGACGAAGGGATACCGGGACCGAGCTGCTGCACAGATACGCAGTATTTT.